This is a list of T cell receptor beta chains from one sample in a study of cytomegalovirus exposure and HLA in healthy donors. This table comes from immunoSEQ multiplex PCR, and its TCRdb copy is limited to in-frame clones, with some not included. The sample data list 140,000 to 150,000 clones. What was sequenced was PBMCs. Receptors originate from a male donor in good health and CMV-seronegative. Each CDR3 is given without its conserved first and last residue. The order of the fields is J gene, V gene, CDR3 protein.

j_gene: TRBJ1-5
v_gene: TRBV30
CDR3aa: AWSVPDSRRPQH

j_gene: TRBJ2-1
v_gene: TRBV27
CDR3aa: ASSPQGLAVGEQF

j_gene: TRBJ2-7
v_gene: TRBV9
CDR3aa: ASSVGEGYEQY

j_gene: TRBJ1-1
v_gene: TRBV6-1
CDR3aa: ASSERQGARTEAF

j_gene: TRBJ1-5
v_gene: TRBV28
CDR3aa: ASSSTGAVQPQH

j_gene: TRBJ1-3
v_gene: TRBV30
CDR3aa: AWLRGRSGSTIY

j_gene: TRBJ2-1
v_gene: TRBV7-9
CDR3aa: ASSPGGGSYNEQF

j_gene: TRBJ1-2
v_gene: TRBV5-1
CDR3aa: ASSSNRGGYGYT

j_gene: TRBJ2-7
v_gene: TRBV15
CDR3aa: ATSRDEGAEQY

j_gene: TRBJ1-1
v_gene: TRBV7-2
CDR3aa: ASSFRDRVTEAF

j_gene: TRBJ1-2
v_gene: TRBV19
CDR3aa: ASSVVVGYGYT

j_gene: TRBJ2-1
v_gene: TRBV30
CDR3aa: AWSALQGAQQF

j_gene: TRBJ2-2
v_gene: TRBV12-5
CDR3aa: ASAIGGGRSGELF

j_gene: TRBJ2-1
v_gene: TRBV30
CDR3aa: AWSRGGRENEQF

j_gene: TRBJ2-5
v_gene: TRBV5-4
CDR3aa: ASTVDRVNAKETQY

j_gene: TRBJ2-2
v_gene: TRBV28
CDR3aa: ASTTGTGSAGELF

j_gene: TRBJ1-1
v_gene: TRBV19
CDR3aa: ASTPHPAGNTEAF

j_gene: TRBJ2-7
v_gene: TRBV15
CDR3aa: ATSRDSSGGFYEQY

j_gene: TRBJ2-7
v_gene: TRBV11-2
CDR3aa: ASSFRRSLAGGLYEQY

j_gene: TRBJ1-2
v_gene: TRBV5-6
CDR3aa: ASRKWGQGIGYT

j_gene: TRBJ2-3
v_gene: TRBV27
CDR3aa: ASSLIASGITDTQY

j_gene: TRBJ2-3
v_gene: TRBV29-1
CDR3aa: SVLKGLADTDTQY

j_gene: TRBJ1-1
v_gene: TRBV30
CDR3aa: AWNLGQGVDTEAF

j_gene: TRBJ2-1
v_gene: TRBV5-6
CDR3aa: ASSGLSGSLGYEQF

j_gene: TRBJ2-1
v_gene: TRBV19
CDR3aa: ASRPSHDRLNEQF

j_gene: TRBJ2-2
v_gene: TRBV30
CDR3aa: AWSTQGSGELF

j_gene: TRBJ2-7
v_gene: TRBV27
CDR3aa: ASSPPGTPGYEQY

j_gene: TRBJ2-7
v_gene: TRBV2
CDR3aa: ASNGGGGFHLPYEQY

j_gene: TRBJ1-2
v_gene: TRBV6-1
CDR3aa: ASSVTDNLYGYT

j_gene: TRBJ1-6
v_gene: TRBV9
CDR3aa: ASSSPGGLDSPLH

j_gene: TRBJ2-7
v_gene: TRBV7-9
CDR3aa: ASSAPTSTGQSYEQY